This T cell receptor (beta chain) was captured in a study of blood T cells in healthy people across ages. Findings of the study overall: CMV status of donors was not determined, possibly confounding expanded clonotype changes.

This CDR3 comprises 14 residues. CDR1 is SQVTM and CDR2 is ANQGSEA in the germline V gene. Trimming left V 4 bases short and J 2 bases short, with 9 bases between. This clonotype was seen ten or more times. The target antigen is unknown. Through a sample-barcoded 5' primer and a J-beta primer mix, a second PCR was run for roughly 7 to 11 cycles. TCRdb fed the 5' RACE reads into MiXCR, producing one record per CDR3 protein. Here the sample spans 750,000 to 950,000 distinct CDR3 sequences, almost 30% being singletons. In terms of origin and age, donors were healthy Caucasian individuals from Russia aged roughly 6 to 100. The same data also went into a second study, on T cells of mothers and their children. From that report: Inherited differences only slightly affect thymic shaping of TCR recombination output.

This sequence originates from a woman aged 35 to 49 in good health. The sequenced sample was blood. The chain has TRBV29-1 and TRBJ2-6, with unresolved D. CDR3 residues: CSVAVSPGANVLTF. As DNA, the CDR3 is TGCAGCGTTGCGGTCTCCCCTGGGGCCAACGTCCTGACTTTC.